This T cell receptor (beta chain) is drawn from a study of blood T cell repertoires in COVID-19. Using immunoSEQ multiplex PCR, the repertoire was profiled, and TCRdb retains in-frame clones only, with some absent. In the table there are about 170,000 clones, 86% of which are singletons. The CDR3 loop spans 16 amino acids. The V gene end was trimmed by 0 bases and the J gene end by 5 bases; junction bases not matched to a gene: 1. The germline CDR1 and CDR2 sequences are SGDLS and YYNGEE. The material sequenced was peripheral blood. V gene TRBV9 combines with J gene TRBJ2-2, with 13 bases fitting TRBD2. The TCR originated in a man aged 65 to 85 with acute or convalescent COVID-19. Here the CDR3 DNA reads TGTGCCAGCAGCGTAGCGACTAGCGGGGGGACCGGGGAGCTGTTTTTT. Its translation: CASSVATSGGTGELFF.